This T cell receptor beta chain appears in the sequencing data of a study of cytomegalovirus exposure and HLA in healthy donors. Overall study context: Inside one of the first data releases sat around 86 million unique TCRs taken from HLA-typed donors.

The study's findings and limits: In a later analysis, a genetic analysis reported fewer productive-TCR N-insertions in an Asian-associated ancestry cluster than the cohort average.

The PCR used 60 Vbeta and 13 Jbeta primers. The method was immunoSEQ multiplex PCR; TCRdb's version includes in-frame clones alone and lacks a portion of them. Its listing shows some 130,000 clones. As concerns this clone: What it binds is unknown.

The ends were cut back, 4 bases at V and 9 bases at J, with 14 bases in the middle. The CDR3 contains 13 residues. Germline CDR1 reads SGHTA; CDR2 reads FQGTGA. V gene TRBV7-3 combines with J gene TRBJ2-3; the D gene is possibly TRBD2 (6 bases). This clonotype was sampled from a woman in her forties in good health and CMV-seronegative. The sequenced sample consisted of PBMCs. The CDR3 DNA reads as TGTGCCAGCAGCTACCAGACGGGAGACACGCAGTATTTT. Amino acid sequence: CASSYQTGDTQYF.